Each of the 3 T cell receptor beta chains below was sequenced from the same sample in a study of CD8 T cells in Susac syndrome. Reverse transcription of about 0.5 to 1 ug RNA used random hexamers. Each CDR3 protein gets one entry after TCRdb re-called the immunoSEQ multiplex PCR reads with MiXCR. The repertoire has under 200,000 distinct CDR3 sequences, roughly 95% of them found once; the top ten carry approximately 0.12%. The source material was CD4+ T cells from PBMCs. These receptors all come from a human donor with Susac syndrome.

This clonotype was observed once. This chain connects TRBV7-9 to TRBJ1-2; 7 bases agree with TRBD1. There are 12 residues in the CDR3. Germline trimming cut 5 bases from V and 7 bases from J; bases unmatched to any gene: 4. Germline CDR1 is SEHNR and CDR2 is FQNEAQ (reference sequence). Here the CDR3 reads CASSPGGSGYTF. The DNA for the CDR3 is TGTGCCAGCAGCCCAGGGGGGAGTGGCTACACCTTC.

This clonotype was detected only once. The V call is TRBV18, the J call TRBJ2-5; TRBD2 matches 8 bases. In germline, CDR1 is KGHSH, CDR2 LQKENI. After removal of 1 base from V and 5 bases from J, the junction contained 6 bases not matched to a gene. The CDR3 is 15 amino acids. CDR3 in amino acids: CASSPRSSGSETQYF. Written as DNA, the CDR3 is TGTGCCAGCTCACCACGTTCGAGCGGGAGTGAGACCCAGTACTTC.

The sample holds one count of this clonotype. This rearrangement joins TRBV2 to TRBJ2-2; D might be TRBD2 (5 bases). Per germline, CDR1 SNHLY and CDR2 FYNNEI. The CDR3 runs to 11 residues. V lost 11 bases to trimming and J lost 2 bases, with 6 bases between them. The CDR3 sequence: CAGGNTGELFF. In nucleotides, the CDR3 is TGTGCCGGAGGAAACACCGGGGAGCTGTTTTTT.